Reported below is one T cell receptor beta chain. The CDR3 is 16 amino acids. Trimming removed 3 bases from V and 5 bases from J; junction bases left unmatched: 8. The V gene's germline CDR1 is SGDLS and CDR2 YYNGEE. The sample originates from a study of control samples from healthy donors and cancer patients. Sequencing was performed with immunoSEQ multiplex PCR; in TCRdb, only in-frame clones are kept and a portion is missing. The sample shows about 140,000 clones, around 90% of them seen only once. This receptor was taken from a young man in good health. Sequencing was done on a sample of blood. V gene TRBV9 combines with J gene TRBJ2-1, with 10 bases aligning to TRBD2. Here the CDR3 DNA reads TGTGCCAGCAGCGCCTGGACTAGCGGAAATAACAATGAGCAGTTCTTC. Translating it yields CASSAWTSGNNNEQFF.